The 30 T cell receptor beta chains presented below share a single source sample, sequenced in a study of molecular identifiers for immune sequencing clone quantification. TCRdb called the PCR reads again in MiXCR, with one record for every CDR3 protein. The table lists some 320,000 distinct CDR3 sequences, 24% of them singletons, with approximately 0.74% in the top ten. The sample taken for sequencing was naive CD8+ T cells from blood, with Jurkat cell RNA spiked in. The subset here: FACS-sorted CD8+CD4-CCR7+CD45RA+ naive T cells. All receptors derive from a human donor in good health. Some libraries in this study had Jurkat cell RNA spiked in.

This clonotype occurred a few times. The rearrangement links TRBV28 to TRBJ2-7; D unclear. The V end lost 2 bases, the J end lost 7 bases, and 18 bases lay between the germline ends. The V gene's germline CDR1 is MDHEN and CDR2 SYDVKM. The CDR3 totals 15 residues. The CDR3 DNA reads TGTGCCAGCAGTTTACCAGAGAGGACCAACTGGGAGCAGTACTTC. Its protein is CASSLPERTNWEQYF.

This clonotype showed up just a few times. The gene calls are TRBV4-1 and TRBJ2-5, with 7 bases identical to TRBD1. This CDR3 is 17 amino acids long. Germline trimming cut 0 bases from V and 0 bases from J; bases unmatched to any gene: 7. CDR1 is MGHRA and CDR2 is YSYEKL in the germline V gene. Written as DNA, the CDR3 is TGCGCCAGCAGCCAAGATTCTACACAGGGGTACCAAGAGACCCAGTACTTC. It is translated as CASSQDSTQGYQETQYF.

The rearrangement joins TRBV27 to TRBJ2-6; TRBD1 matches at 11 bases. Germline values: CDR1 MNHEY, CDR2 SMNVEV (reference sequence). The CDR3 has 17 residues. Trimming removed 6 bases from V and 1 base from J; junction bases left unmatched: 5. DNA of the CDR3: TGTGCCAGCAGCCGGACAGGGGGCGCATCTGGGGCCAACGTCCTGACTTTC. Translating it yields CASSRTGGASGANVLTF.

Ten or more counts support this clonotype. The chain links TRBV7-9 to TRBJ1-6; D unclear. The CDR3 contains 14 residues. V was trimmed by 2 bases and J by 8 bases, leaving 10 bases between them. Germline assignment: CDR1 SEHNR and CDR2 FQNEAQ (reference sequence). CDR3 sequence: CASSLTGKDSPLHF. Written as DNA, the CDR3 is TGTGCCAGCAGCTTAACGGGGAAAGATTCACCCCTCCACTTT.

The chain employs TRBV4-3 and TRBJ2-2, with D unclear. The CDR3 is made up of 15 amino acids. The V end lost 0 bases, the J end lost 5 bases, and 10 bases lay between the germline ends. Germline-derived CDR1 and CDR2 are LGHNA and YSLEER. Here the CDR3 reads CASSQDRQWTGELFF. The CDR3 DNA sequence: TGCGCCAGCAGCCAAGATCGCCAGTGGACCGGGGAGCTGTTTTTT.

This clonotype was recorded a few times. The V gene is TRBV6-5, the J gene TRBJ1-1; D is uncertain. The CDR3 is made up of 16 amino acids. The germline V and J ends were trimmed by 0 bases and 4 bases, with 15 bases remaining between them. The germline gives CDR1 MNHEY, CDR2 SVGAGI. The CDR3 DNA reads as TGTGCCAGCAGTTACTCGAGTACGGTTGGTGGCACTGAAGCTTTCTTT. Residues: CASSYSSTVGGTEAFF.

This clonotype was picked up a small number of times. This chain joins TRBV30 and TRBJ2-1, with 7 bases that match TRBD1. V trimming: 1 base; J trimming: 12 bases; junction bases outside the gene matches: 6. The germline gives CDR1 GTSNPN, CDR2 SVGIG (reference sequence). There are 12 residues in the CDR3. Here the CDR3 reads CAWSGQGPGQFF. In DNA form, the CDR3 reads TGTGCCTGGAGTGGACAGGGACCGGGGCAGTTCTTC.

This clonotype was picked up a small number of times. At one of its ends the junction is not consistent with the germline gene, which may arise from a read error. This chain uses TRBV29-1 with TRBJ2-2; D may match TRBD1 or TRBD2 (5 bases each). Germline CDR1 is SQVTM and CDR2 is ANQGSEA. The CDR3 consists of 13 residues. The CDR3 DNA is TGCAGCGCTGAACTACCGGGGCCCGGGGAGCTGTTTTTT. It translates to CSAELPGPGELFF.

This clonotype was found a few times. The gene calls are TRBV28 and TRBJ2-7; TRBD1 agrees at 9 bases. Unmatched junction bases numbered 7, after V lost 6 bases and J lost 1 base. Germline assignment: CDR1 MDHEN and CDR2 SYDVKM. This CDR3 region has 15 residues. The CDR3 is CASSPGQGLSYEQYF. The CDR3 region has the DNA TGTGCCAGCAGCCCGGGACAGGGACTGTCCTACGAGCAGTACTTC.

Comment on this clonotype: A much larger clone lies one base from this, so it may be a read error. This chain links TRBV7-8 with TRBJ2-3; unclear D gene. Germline lookup yields CDR1 SGHVS and CDR2 FQNEAQ. The CDR3 is 13 residues long. Trimming took 5 bases from V and 5 from J, leaving 11 bases between them. The CDR3 spells CASSPARLDTQYF. The CDR3 bases are TGTGCCAGCAGCCCCGCCCGGCTAGATACGCAGTATTTT.

This clonotype was seen at least ten times. This sequence joins TRBV29-1 and TRBJ2-6; perhaps TRBD2 as D (6 bases). CDR1 SQVTM and CDR2 ANQGSEA come from the germline V gene. V gave up 6 bases and J gave up 0 bases, with 15 bases separating them. This CDR3 is 16 amino acids long. The CDR3 is CSVLLALVSGANVLTF. CDR3 nucleotides: TGCAGCGTCCTTCTAGCGCTCGTCTCTGGGGCCAACGTCCTGACTTTC.

The rearrangement links TRBV19 to TRBJ2-5; D perhaps matches TRBD2 (6 bases). Germline V gene data show CDR1 as LNHDA and CDR2 as SQIVND (reference sequence). CDR3 length: 14 residues. The V end was cut by 1 base, the J end by 7 bases, with 13 bases between. This CDR3 reads CASSIGAGPGTQYF. Written as DNA, the CDR3 is TGTGCCAGTAGTATAGGGGCGGGACCCGGGACCCAGTACTTC.

This clonotype was counted a few times. The chain combines TRBV4-3 with TRBJ1-1; possible D gene TRBD1, 5 bases. This CDR3 has 15 residues. V dropped 0 bases and J dropped 0 bases, with 8 bases sitting between them. Looked up from germline, CDR1 is LGHNA and CDR2 is YSLEER. CDR3 loop: CASSQDGGVNTEAFF. CDR3 in DNA: TGCGCCAGCAGCCAAGATGGAGGGGTGAACACTGAAGCTTTCTTT.

V and J are TRBV2 and TRBJ2-7, with TRBD2 matching over 8 bases. Germline lookup yields CDR1 SNHLY and CDR2 FYNNEI. V shed 6 bases, J shed 0 bases, and the junction held 10 bases outside the gene matches. This CDR3 is built from 16 residues. CDR3 sequence: CASRANSGDSSYEQYF. CDR3 coding DNA: TGTGCCAGCAGGGCCAATAGCGGGGATAGCTCCTACGAGCAGTACTTC.

This clonotype showed up just a few times. This rearrangement joins TRBV2 to TRBJ1-1; the D gene is possibly TRBD1 (6 bases). This CDR3 comprises 13 residues. Germline CDR1 reads SNHLY; CDR2 reads FYNNEI. The V end was cut by 7 bases, the J end by 6 bases, with 15 bases between. The CDR3 loop is CASTGQWMAEAFF. Here the CDR3 DNA reads TGTGCCAGCACCGGACAGTGGATGGCTGAAGCTTTCTTT.

The chain uses TRBV7-9 and TRBJ1-4; D not resolved. Germline V gives CDR1 SEHNR, CDR2 FQNEAQ (reference sequence). This CDR3 contains 14 residues. V shed 5 bases and J shed 7 bases, with 14 bases lying between them. In DNA form, the CDR3 reads TGTGCCAGCAGCACCCGGACGGAGACTGAAAAACTGTTTTTT. It codes for CASSTRTETEKLFF.

The chain employs TRBV27 and TRBJ2-7, with TRBD2 identical over 10 bases. The CDR3 sequence is 15 residues long. Germline V gene sequence: CDR1 MNHEY, CDR2 SMNVEV (reference sequence). J gave up 6 bases and V 2 bases, and 7 bases lay outside the gene matches. CDR3 nucleotide sequence: TGTGCCAGCAGTTTAGAACTAGCGGGACACTGCGAGCAGTACTTC. Encoded protein: CASSLELAGHCEQYF.

Ten or more counts support this clonotype. The chain links TRBV29-1 to TRBJ2-3, with D maybe TRBD1 (6 bases). This CDR3 region has 15 residues. CDR1 is SQVTM, CDR2 ANQGSEA, per germline. Trimming removed 4 bases at V and 0 bases at J, with 14 bases between. The CDR3, as DNA: TGCAGCGTTGTTGGGGACACTCATAGCACAGATACGCAGTATTTT. Residues: CSVVGDTHSTDTQYF.

The V and J genes are TRBV4-3 and TRBJ1-6; no clear D gene. Between the trimmed V and J ends, which lost 0 bases and 0 bases, there was a span of 9 bases. This CDR3 is 17 amino acids long. Germline CDR1 and CDR2: LGHNA and YSLEER. CDR3 residues: CASSQDDMSSYNSPLHF. The CDR3 DNA is TGCGCCAGCAGCCAAGACGACATGAGCTCCTATAATTCACCCCTCCACTTT.

The chain carries TRBV20-1 and TRBJ2-5, with 9 bases aligning to TRBD2. Unmatched junction bases numbered 5, after V lost 3 bases and J lost 0 bases. CDR3 length: 15 amino acids. Germline V gene lookup returns CDR1 DFQATT and CDR2 SNEGSKA (reference sequence). The CDR3 coding sequence is TGCAGTGCTAGGGCTAGCGGGGAGTACCAAGAGACCCAGTACTTC. Protein: CSARASGEYQETQYF.

The chain links TRBV5-6 to TRBJ2-7, with D perhaps being TRBD1 or TRBD2 (5 bases each). Trimming shortened V by 4 bases and J by 2 bases, and 10 bases separated the two germline ends. The CDR3 is 13 residues long. Per the germline V gene, CDR1 is SGHDT and CDR2 is YYEEEE. The chain's CDR3 is CASSGDGPYEQYF. The DNA of the CDR3 is TGTGCCAGCAGCGGGGACGGACCCTACGAGCAGTACTTC.

Many counts were recorded for this clonotype. This rearrangement joins TRBV13 to TRBJ2-7, with D perhaps TRBD2 (7 bases). V lost 5 bases and J 6 bases, leaving 14 bases between the germline ends. The CDR3 spans 13 residues. CDR1 is PRHDT and CDR2 is FYEKMQ in the germline V gene (reference sequence). The CDR3 loop reads CASSLGGGGEQYF. Written as DNA, the CDR3 is TGTGCCAGCAGCCTGGGAGGGGGTGGCGAGCAGTACTTC. Using reference TRBV13 and TRBJ2-7 for the parts outside the CDR3, the full variable domain is AAGVIQSPRHLIKEKRETATLKCYPIPRHDTVYWYQQGPGQDPQFLISFYEKMQSDKGSIPDRFSAQQFSDYHSELNMSSLELGDSALYFCASSLGGGGEQYFGPGTRLTVT.

This clonotype was seen a handful of times. The chain has TRBV20-1 and TRBJ1-5; TRBD1 matches at 7 bases. V trimming: 5 bases; J trimming: 0 bases; junction bases outside the gene matches: 10. The germline V gene encodes CDR1 DFQATT and CDR2 SNEGSKA (reference sequence). This CDR3 has 16 amino acids. CDR3 residues: CSAPDRAAYSNQPQHF. CDR3 nucleotides: TGCAGTGCTCCCGACAGGGCGGCCTATAGCAATCAGCCCCAGCATTTT.

This chain joins TRBV6-5 and TRBJ2-7; 7 nucleotides line up with TRBD2. The CDR3 has 14 residues. Germline V gives CDR1 MNHEY, CDR2 SVGAGI. V shed 3 bases, J shed 3 bases, and the junction held 5 bases outside the gene matches. CDR3 region: CASSYGLADYEQYF. The CDR3 DNA is TGTGCCAGCAGTTATGGGCTAGCGGACTACGAGCAGTACTTC.

CDR3 protein: CASSGGLADNEQFF. In DNA form, the CDR3 reads TGTGCCAGCAGCGGCGGACTAGCGGACAATGAGCAGTTCTTC. The chain recombines TRBV9 with TRBJ2-1; 10 bases align to TRBD2. This CDR3 is 14 amino acids long. V lost 3 bases to trimming and J lost 5 bases; unmatched junction nucleotides: 2. Germline V gives CDR1 SGDLS, CDR2 YYNGEE.

This clonotype has a count of ten or more. This chain links TRBV7-8 with TRBJ2-4; weak D call: TRBD1 (7 bases). The CDR3 totals 16 residues. Germline loops: CDR1 SGHVS, CDR2 FQNEAQ. The V end lost 5 bases, the J end lost 4 bases, and 18 bases lay between the germline ends. For the CDR3, the DNA is TGTGCCAGCAGCCTAAAAACAGGGGAGGCGAAAAACATTCAGTACTTC. This codes for CASSLKTGEAKNIQYF.

This clonotype has more than one count but fewer than ten. The chain carries TRBV7-8 and TRBJ2-1, with D perhaps TRBD1 or TRBD2 (5 bases each). In germline, CDR1 is SGHVS, CDR2 FQNEAQ. CDR3 length equals 17 residues. V was clipped by 5 bases and J by 0 bases, with 17 bases between them. CDR3 amino acids: CASSPPRGQSSYNEQFF. The CDR3 coding sequence is TGTGCCAGCAGCCCCCCCCGGGGCCAGAGCTCCTACAATGAGCAGTTCTTC.

In regard to this clonotype: A much larger clone differs from this one at a single base, so this may be a read error. The chain recombines TRBV5-3 with TRBJ2-5; weak D call: TRBD1 (5 bases). TRBV5-3 has ORF status, its function being uncertain. Trimming removed 8 bases at V and 1 base at J, with 21 bases between. The length of the CDR3 is 16 residues. CDR3 in amino acids: CASSHPLGETQETQYF. CDR3 DNA sequence: TGTGCCAGCAGCCACCCGTTAGGGGAAACCCAAGAGACCCAGTACTTC.

This chain uses TRBV5-6 with TRBJ2-5; D remains unclear. This CDR3 contains 15 residues. V gave up 1 base and J gave up 5 bases, with 15 bases separating them. Germline-derived CDR1 and CDR2 are SGHDT and YYEEEE. For the CDR3, the DNA is TGTGCCAGCAGCTTGTATTCAAGTCTTCCCGAGACCCAGTACTTC. Its protein is CASSLYSSLPETQYF.

This clonotype was seen more than once but under ten times. This chain joins TRBV12-3 or TRBV12-4 and TRBJ1-5; D might be TRBD1 (5 bases). The CDR3 has 12 residues. V gave up 9 bases and J gave up 3 bases, with 9 bases separating them. In nucleotides, the CDR3 is TGTGCCAGTCGGGGCCCCAATCAGCCCCAGCATTTT. This codes for CASRGPNQPQHF.